This is a list of T cell receptor beta chains from one sample in a study of cytomegalovirus exposure and HLA in healthy donors. Sequenced by immunoSEQ multiplex PCR; TCRdb stores in-frame clones only, minus some. This sample yields 90,000 to 110,000 clones, of which just under 80% are seen a single time; roughly 1.2% belongs to the top ten. Source material: PBMCs. All receptors come from a man aged 25-40 years in good health and CMV-seronegative. CDR3s include the opening cysteine and the closing phenylalanine or tryptophan. A D gene is named only where the DNA matches it firmly. Clone sizes are given selectively: once, few, many, or a class where the clone is expanded.

-	TRBJ2-3	TRBV27	-	CASTSAGADTQYF	TGTGCCAGCACCAGCGCTGGTGCAGATACGCAGTATTTT
-	TRBJ2-1	TRBV20-1	few	CSARGDWEFF	TGCAGTGCTAGAGGGGACTGGGAGTTCTTC
-	TRBJ2-3	TRBV19	-	CASSADWITDTQYF	TGTGCCAGTAGTGCTGACTGGATCACAGATACGCAGTATTTT
TRBD1	TRBJ1-5	TRBV6-6	-	CASSADRDYFQPQHF	TGTGCCAGCAGTGCGGACAGGGATTATTTCCAGCCCCAGCATTTT
-	TRBJ2-3	TRBV6-6	-	CASSYPQANDAQYF	TGTGCCAGCAGTTACCCACAGGCTAACGATGCGCAGTATTTT
-	TRBJ2-1	TRBV4-3	few	CASSQVGQGLYNEQFF	TGCGCCAGCAGCCAAGTGGGCCAGGGGCTCTACAATGAGCAGTTCTTC
-	TRBJ1-5	TRBV18	-	CASSPQQSGNQPQHF	TGTGCCAGCTCACCCCAGCAGTCGGGGAATCAGCCCCAGCATTTT
TRBD2	TRBJ2-1	TRBV7-2	-	CASSNERGLAAVHDNEQFF	TGTGCCAGCAGTAACGAGAGAGGACTAGCGGCGGTACATGACAATGAGCAGTTCTTC
-	TRBJ1-6	TRBV18	-	CASSPLRENSPLHF	TGTGCCAGCTCACCTTTACGGGAAAATTCACCCCTCCACTTT
-	TRBJ2-7	TRBV30	-	CAWGPGAYEQYF	TGTGCCTGGGGTCCCGGTGCCTACGAGCAGTACTTC
-	TRBJ2-3	TRBV7-2	-	CASSPGSSAQYF	TGTGCCAGCTCCCCGGGTTCATCGGCGCAGTATTTT
-	TRBJ2-7	TRBV28	-	CASSFPRTQSFEQYF	TGTGCCAGCAGTTTTCCCCGGACACAGTCTTTCGAGCAGTACTTC
-	TRBJ2-3	TRBV4-3	-	CASSHPPGVSTDTQYF	TGCGCCAGCAGCCACCCTCCGGGGGTCAGCACAGATACGCAGTATTTT
-	TRBJ2-2	TRBV18	-	CASSESFTGELFF	TGTGCCAGCTCGGAGAGCTTTACCGGGGAGCTGTTTTTT
TRBD2	TRBJ2-3	TRBV7-9	-	CASSFSAGGDTQYF	TGTGCCAGCAGCTTTTCTGCGGGGGGGGATACGCAGTATTTT
-	TRBJ1-3	TRBV29-1	-	CSVEDGGKGNTIYF	TGCAGCGTTGAAGATGGGGGGAAAGGTAACACCATATATTTT
TRBD1	TRBJ1-1	TRBV9	-	CASSSDRGYGAFF	TGTGCCAGCAGCTCAGACAGGGGTTATGGAGCTTTCTTT
-	TRBJ1-2	TRBV10-3	few	CAISEGRSDGYTF	TGTGCCATCAGTGAGGGCAGGTCGGATGGCTACACCTTC
-	TRBJ2-1	TRBV7-2	-	CASSLEGAWGLNNEQFF	TGTGCCAGCAGCTTAGAAGGGGCGTGGGGCCTAAACAATGAGCAGTTCTTC
TRBD1	TRBJ2-1	TRBV7-9	-	CASSLQIQGAMGFF	TGTGCCAGCAGCTTACAGATACAGGGGGCAATGGGGTTCTTC
TRBD1	TRBJ2-1	TRBV6-4	-	CASSDSAGGPNEQFF	TGTGCCAGCAGTGACTCGGCAGGGGGCCCTAATGAGCAGTTCTTC
TRBD2	TRBJ2-3	TRBV19	-	CASSILTSGDTQYF	TGTGCCAGTAGTATATTGACTAGCGGAGATACGCAGTATTTT
-	TRBJ2-5	TRBV25-1	-	CASSDWAREETQYF	TGTGCCAGCAGTGACTGGGCCCGAGAAGAGACCCAGTACTTC
-	TRBJ2-2	TRBV5-1	-	CASSYREVNTGELFF	TGCGCCAGCAGTTACAGGGAAGTCAACACCGGGGAGCTGTTTTTT
TRBD1	TRBJ2-7	TRBV6-1	-	CASSGSGTGSYEQYF	TGTGCCAGCAGTGGGTCCGGGACAGGGTCCTACGAGCAGTACTTC
TRBD1	TRBJ1-1	TRBV2	-	CASNEGATEAFF	TGTGCCAGCAATGAGGGGGCGACTGAAGCTTTCTTT
TRBD2	TRBJ2-1	TRBV28	-	CASGSSGVYNEQFF	TGTGCCAGCGGATCTAGCGGGGTCTACAATGAGCAGTTCTTC
-	TRBJ2-4	TRBV15	-	CATSRDQGVNIQYF	TGTGCCACCAGCAGAGATCAGGGTGTTAACATTCAGTACTTC
-	TRBJ2-2	TRBV10-1	few	CASSESREANTGELFF	TGCGCCAGCAGTGAGTCCCGTGAGGCGAACACCGGGGAGCTGTTTTTT
-	TRBJ1-2	TRBV7-2	-	CASSLSRGKNYGYTF	TGTGCCAGCAGCTTAAGTCGGGGAAAGAACTATGGCTACACCTTC
-	TRBJ2-7	TRBV7-9	-	CASSFLEYEQYF	TGTGCCAGCAGCTTCCTAGAGTACGAGCAGTACTTC
TRBD1	TRBJ1-1	TRBV5-1	-	CASSLDRGLNTEAFF	TGCGCCAGCAGCTTAGACAGGGGGCTGAACACTGAAGCTTTCTTT
-	TRBJ1-2	TRBV6-5	once	CASSYSVAGLYGYTF	TGTGCCAGCAGTTACTCTGTGGCGGGCCTCTATGGCTACACCTTC
-	TRBJ1-2	TRBV19	-	CASSIGGGRPVINYGYTF	TGTGCCAGTAGTATAGGGGGGGGGCGCCCCGTCATTAACTATGGCTACACCTTC
-	TRBJ2-1	TRBV4-1	-	CASSQVQGYNEQFF	TGCGCCAGCAGCCAAGTACAGGGCTACAATGAGCAGTTCTTC
-	TRBJ2-7	TRBV9	few	CASSVDWTHSYEQYF	TGTGCCAGCAGCGTAGATTGGACTCATTCTTACGAGCAGTACTTC
TRBD1	TRBJ2-1	TRBV6-1	-	CASRRDRENNEQFF	TGTGCCAGCAGAAGAGACAGGGAGAACAATGAGCAGTTCTTC
TRBD1	TRBJ1-1	TRBV28	-	CASSSGGAMGTEAFF	TGTGCCAGCAGTTCAGGGGGCGCAATGGGCACTGAAGCTTTCTTT
TRBD2	TRBJ2-7	TRBV27	-	CASKTSGGRYEQYF	TGTGCCAGCAAAACTAGCGGGGGACGCTACGAGCAGTACTTC
TRBD1	TRBJ1-2	TRBV27	once	CASSLDRGTGYTF	TGTGCCAGCAGTCTTGACAGGGGAACTGGCTACACCTTC
TRBD1	TRBJ1-3	TRBV29-1	-	CSVEQTGDGNTIYF	TGCAGCGTTGAACAGACAGGGGACGGAAACACCATATATTTT
TRBD2	TRBJ2-3	TRBV27	-	CASSLASGTSTDTQYF	TGTGCCAGCAGTTTAGCTAGCGGGACCAGCACAGATACGCAGTATTTT
-	TRBJ2-7	TRBV5-1	-	CASSLRLSGTGAEQYF	TGCGCCAGCAGCTTACGCCTTTCAGGTACCGGTGCGGAGCAGTACTTC
TRBD1	TRBJ2-7	TRBV11-2	-	CASEGQGVYEQYF	TGTGCCAGCGAGGGACAGGGAGTCTACGAGCAGTACTTC
-	TRBJ1-4	TRBV25-1	-	CASSDTHLPGTLNEKLFF	TGTGCCAGCAGTGATACCCACCTTCCGGGAACCTTAAATGAAAAACTGTTTTTT
-	TRBJ1-2	TRBV5-1	-	CASSLETGSEGYTF	TGCGCCAGCAGCTTGGAAACGGGATCGGAAGGCTACACCTTC
-	TRBJ1-6	TRBV18	-	CASSPRQDNSPLHF	TGTGCCAGCTCACCCCGACAGGATAATTCACCCCTCCACTTT
TRBD2	TRBJ2-1	TRBV7-2	-	CASSLLRGAFTEQFF	TGTGCCAGCAGCTTGTTGCGGGGGGCATTTACTGAGCAGTTCTTC
TRBD2	TRBJ2-1	TRBV2	-	CASSPRTSGGASYNEQFF	TGTGCCAGCAGCCCTCGGACTAGCGGGGGGGCGTCCTACAATGAGCAGTTCTTC
TRBD1	TRBJ1-2	TRBV7-9	-	CASGGQRADTF	TGTGCCAGCGGGGGACAGCGGGCCGACACCTTC
-	TRBJ1-2	TRBV6-5	-	CASTSSGGIDYGYTF	TGTGCCAGCACCTCCTCCGGGGGAATAGACTATGGCTACACCTTC
TRBD2	TRBJ2-3	TRBV6-1	-	CASSEGTSGSITDTQYF	TGTGCCAGCAGTGAGGGGACTAGCGGGAGCATCACAGATACGCAGTATTTT
TRBD1	TRBJ2-2	TRBV7-9	-	CASRILFQDRGAGELFF	TGTGCCAGCAGAATACTATTTCAAGACAGGGGGGCCGGGGAGCTGTTTTTT
TRBD2	TRBJ2-1	TRBV28	few	CASSWLALAGGYEQFF	TGTGCCAGCAGTTGGTTGGCGCTAGCGGGAGGTTATGAGCAGTTCTTC